Sequencing of this T cell receptor beta chain was carried out in a study of PD-1 blockade in mismatch repair-deficient tumors. Background on the study: Patients had around 11 mismatch repair-deficient cancer types and were previously treated and progressing.

Clones were read by immunoSEQ multiplex PCR, and TCRdb kept only the in-frame ones, dropping some. The sample carries over 100,000 clones, about 74% recorded once. Trimming removed 0 bases from V and 3 bases from J; junction bases left unmatched: 2. Germline loops: CDR1 SGDLS, CDR2 YYNGEE. The CDR3 spans 14 residues. This sequence was found in an adult with mismatch repair-deficient cancer. The chain recombines TRBV9 with TRBJ2-7, with 8 bases fitting TRBD2. This material consisted of peripheral blood, taken 60 weeks after starting pembrolizumab. CDR3 loop: CASSVALAGYEQYF. The CDR3 coding sequence is TGTGCCAGCAGCGTAGCGCTAGCGGGCTACGAGCAGTACTTC.